This TCR beta chain was profiled in a study of OX40 agonist ivuxolimab in advanced cancers. Measured with immunoSEQ multiplex PCR; TCRdb has only the in-frame clones, and not every one. The sample includes roughly 60,000 clones, about 83% of them seen just once. This clone showed up just a few times. Between the trimmed V and J ends, which lost 0 bases and 3 bases, there was a span of 18 bases. This CDR3 spans 18 amino acids. Sequencing used CD4+ or CD8+ T cells sorted from blood, obtained in a trial of the OX40 agonist ivuxolimab. This TCR came from an adult with an advanced solid tumor such as melanoma, head and neck, liver or kidney cancer. The chain has TRBV6-7 and TRBJ2-1; D is unclear. Being an ORF, TRBV6-7 has a function that is uncertain. The CDR3 loop reads CASSYSKSVLAHYNEQFF. The CDR3 DNA is TGTGCCAGCAGTTACTCGAAATCTGTGCTCGCCCACTACAATGAGCAGTTCTTC.